This T cell receptor beta chain was profiled in a study of control samples from healthy donors and cancer patients. The germline CDR1 and CDR2 sequences are PRHDT and FYEKMQ (reference sequence). The CDR3 spans 13 residues. V was cut by 11 bases and J by 4 bases, with 17 bases left in between. TCRdb's table, derived via immunoSEQ multiplex PCR, lists solely in-frame clones and lacks some. The sample contains around 150,000 clones, about 90% of which appear only once. The chain links TRBV13 to TRBJ1-2; maybe TRBD1 (5 bases). This clonotype was sampled from a man aged 25 to 40 in good health. Sequenced: blood. CDR3 sequence (DNA): TGTGCCTCAACGCAGGGTGAGGGCTATGGCTACACCTTC. Protein sequence: CASTQGEGYGYTF. The complete variable domain, with remaining parts taken from reference TRBV13 and TRBJ1-2, reads AAGVIQSPRHLIKEKRETATLKCYPIPRHDTVYWYQQGPGQDPQFLISFYEKMQSDKGSIPDRFSAQQFSDYHSELNMSSLELGDSALYFCASTQGEGYGYTFGSGTRLTVV.